A selection of T cell receptor beta chains follows, all from one sample in a study of STAT5B mutations in CD4+ large granular lymphocyte leukemia. Repertoires were generated with immunoSEQ multiplex PCR, while TCRdb's copy carries only in-frame clones and drops some. The sample shows 38,000 or so clones, 70% to 90% of them seen only once. The sample taken for sequencing was CD4+ T cells from blood buffy coats. These receptors were collected from a human donor in good health. Each CDR3 is given with its conserved first and last residue. The D gene is left open where the match is weak. Only some rows state a clone size, as once, few, many or a class for expanded clones.

size: -
V: TRBV6-1
D: -
J: TRBJ2-3
DNA: TGTGCCAGCAGTGACGGACTCACAGATACGCAGTATTTT
CDR3: CASSDGLTDTQYF

size: -
V: TRBV15
D: TRBD2
J: TRBJ2-3
DNA: TGTGCCACCAGCTTTAGCGGGGGGGCCGCAGATACGCAGTATTTT
CDR3: CATSFSGGAADTQYF

size: -
V: TRBV25-1
D: TRBD1
J: TRBJ2-2
DNA: TGTGCCAGCGGACAGGGGGCAAGCACCGGGGAGCTGTTTTTT
CDR3: CASGQGASTGELFF

size: once
V: TRBV28
D: -
J: TRBJ1-5
DNA: TGTGCCAGCAGTCAGGGTAGGAGACCCCAGCATTTT
CDR3: CASSQGRRPQHF

size: few
V: TRBV19
D: TRBD1
J: TRBJ2-7
DNA: TGTGCCAGTAGTATCGACAGGGGACCCCTCTACGAGCAGTACTTC
CDR3: CASSIDRGPLYEQYF

size: -
V: TRBV7-2
D: -
J: TRBJ1-3
DNA: TGTGCCAGCAGCTTAGCGTCCGCCTCTGGAAACACCATATATTTT
CDR3: CASSLASASGNTIYF

size: -
V: TRBV29-1
D: -
J: TRBJ1-3
DNA: TGCAGCGTTGTGCAGGCTGGAAACACCATATATTTT
CDR3: CSVVQAGNTIYF

size: -
V: TRBV18
D: -
J: TRBJ2-7
DNA: TGTGCCAGCTCAAGGGGCCGCACCTACGAGCAGTACTTC
CDR3: CASSRGRTYEQYF

size: -
V: TRBV9
D: -
J: TRBJ2-3
DNA: TGTGCCAGCAGCTACCGGGACTTCTCAGATACGCAGTATTTT
CDR3: CASSYRDFSDTQYF

size: -
V: TRBV18
D: TRBD2
J: TRBJ2-1
DNA: TGTGCCAGCTCACCAAGCCTACCGGGACTAGCGGGGGGGAGTGAGCAGTTCTTC
CDR3: CASSPSLPGLAGGSEQFF

size: -
V: TRBV28
D: TRBD2
J: TRBJ2-2
DNA: TGTGCCAGCAGGGGGGGGGCTAGCGGGAGGACCGGGGAGCTGTTTTTT
CDR3: CASRGGASGRTGELFF

size: -
V: TRBV11-3
D: -
J: TRBJ2-2
DNA: TGTGCCAGCAGCCGCTCGAACACCGGGGAGCTGTTTTTT
CDR3: CASSRSNTGELFF

size: -
V: TRBV4-3
D: TRBD2
J: TRBJ2-3
DNA: TGCGCCAGCAGCCAAGATCTTACGGGAGGTGGTAAAAATACGCAGTATTTT
CDR3: CASSQDLTGGGKNTQYF

size: -
V: TRBV7-2
D: -
J: TRBJ2-3
DNA: TGTGCCAGCACCCTTTTAAAGGATACGCAGTATTTT
CDR3: CASTLLKDTQYF

size: -
V: TRBV29-1
D: -
J: TRBJ2-5
DNA: TGCAGCGGACAACGGGAGACCCAGTACTTC
CDR3: CSGQRETQYF

size: -
V: TRBV11-3
D: TRBD2
J: TRBJ2-1
DNA: TGTGCCAGCAGCCCCGTGGCGGGAGGGCCGAACAATGAGCAGTTCTTC
CDR3: CASSPVAGGPNNEQFF

size: -
V: TRBV28
D: TRBD2
J: TRBJ2-7
DNA: TGTGCCAGCAGTACTGGCGTGGAGCGGGAGTACTACGAGCAGTACTTC
CDR3: CASSTGVEREYYEQYF

size: -
V: TRBV9
D: TRBD2
J: TRBJ2-1
DNA: TGTGCCAGCAGCGGACGGACTAGCGGGAACAATGAGCAGTTCTTC
CDR3: CASSGRTSGNNEQFF

size: -
V: TRBV29-1
D: -
J: TRBJ2-7
DNA: TGCAGCGTTGAGGAAATTACTACCTACGAGCAGTACTTC
CDR3: CSVEEITTYEQYF

size: -
V: TRBV6-1
D: -
J: TRBJ2-1
DNA: TGTGCCAGCGACCAGGGGCGACAGGATGAGCAGTTCTTC
CDR3: CASDQGRQDEQFF

size: -
V: TRBV6-5
D: -
J: TRBJ2-1
DNA: TGTGCCACAAGGGGGGGGGATGTTAATGAGCAGTTCTTC
CDR3: CATRGGDVNEQFF

size: -
V: TRBV6-5
D: TRBD2
J: TRBJ2-3
DNA: TGTGCCAGCAGCGGACTAGCTACTAGCACAGATACGCAGTATTTT
CDR3: CASSGLATSTDTQYF

size: few
V: TRBV7-9
D: TRBD1
J: TRBJ1-6
DNA: TGTGCCAGCAGCTTAGCGACAGGGGCAAATTCACCCCTCCACTTT
CDR3: CASSLATGANSPLHF

size: -
V: TRBV9
D: -
J: TRBJ2-1
DNA: TGTGCCAGCAGCGTAGGGCCCGTCTACAATGAGCAGTTCTTC
CDR3: CASSVGPVYNEQFF

size: -
V: TRBV11-2
D: -
J: TRBJ1-3
DNA: TGTGCCAGCAGCTTACAGTCAGCTGGAAACACCATATATTTT
CDR3: CASSLQSAGNTIYF

size: -
V: TRBV27
D: -
J: TRBJ1-2
DNA: TGTGCCAGCAGCTCGCTCAGGGACTATGGCTACACCTTC
CDR3: CASSSLRDYGYTF

size: -
V: TRBV6-5
D: -
J: TRBJ1-1
DNA: TGTGCCAGCAGTTACGCGGGGGCCTTGAACACTGAAGCTTTCTTT
CDR3: CASSYAGALNTEAFF